These 30 T cell receptor beta chains originate from one sample sequenced in a study of blood T cell repertoires in COVID-19. Clones were sequenced by immunoSEQ multiplex PCR, and TCRdb holds only the in-frame ones, with some missing. The data contain about 380,000 clones, around 90% of them singletons. The specimen sequenced was PBMCs or T cells enriched from blood (not recorded which). Source of these receptors: a woman aged 18-29 years who had recovered from COVID-19.

The chain links TRBV5-1 to TRBJ1-3, with D unclear. The CDR3 spans 14 residues. Germline V gene data show CDR1 as SGHRS and CDR2 as YFSETQ. The V and J ends lost 4 bases and 0 bases respectively, with 8 bases between them. CDR3 nucleotides: TGCGCCAGCAGCGAGCGGAGCTCTGGAAACACCATATATTTT. Translating it yields CASSERSSGNTIYF.

V gene TRBV5-4 combines with J gene TRBJ1-5; no clear D. Looked up from germline, CDR1 is SGHNT and CDR2 is YYREEE (reference sequence). V was pared by 4 bases and J by 1 base, with 9 bases between. The CDR3 sequence is 14 residues long. CDR3 sequence (DNA): TGTGCCAGCAGCCCCGGTATCAGCAATCAGCCCCAGCATTTT. This encodes CASSPGISNQPQHF. Filled out from reference TRBV5-4 and TRBJ1-5, the complete variable domain reads ETGVTQSPTHLIKTRGQQVTLRCSSQSGHNTVSWYQQALGQGPQFIFQYYREEENGRGNFPPRFSGLQFPNYSSELNVNALELDDSALYLCASSPGISNQPQHFGDGTRLSIL.

The rearrangement joins TRBV7-9 to TRBJ1-1; D might be TRBD1 (6 bases). CDR3 size: 14 residues. Germline V CDR1 and CDR2: SEHNR, FQNEAQ (reference sequence). V was clipped by 4 bases and J by 7 bases, with 16 bases between them. The CDR3, as DNA: TGTGCCAGCAGCTCCCTCCAGGGGTTAGATGAAGCTTTCTTT. Its translation: CASSSLQGLDEAFF.

About this clone: Its ends do not fully match the called genes, so a read error is possible. The rearrangement links TRBV4-2 to TRBJ2-3; TRBD1 might be the D (5 bases). This CDR3 has 14 residues. Germline V gene sequence: CDR1 LGHNA, CDR2 YNFKEQ. The CDR3 protein is CASSQDRPTDMQYF. CDR3 coding DNA: TGTGCCAGCAGCCAAGATCGGCCGACAGATATGCAGTATTTT.

The chain couples TRBV20-1 to TRBJ1-2; no definite D call. The germline gives CDR1 DFQATT, CDR2 SNEGSKA (reference sequence). The CDR3 totals 11 residues. The CDR3 sequence: CKGKRDYGYTF. CDR3 sequence (DNA): TGCAAAGGGAAGAGGGACTATGGCTACACCTTC.

The chain links TRBV10-3 to TRBJ2-5; a weak D match, TRBD1 (5 bases). V was clipped by 4 bases and J by 2 bases, with 11 bases between them. The CDR3 totals 14 residues. Germline V gene data show CDR1 as ENHRY and CDR2 as SYGVKD. The CDR3 spells CAISVQDTQETQYF. The CDR3 region has the DNA TGTGCCATCAGTGTTCAGGACACTCAAGAGACCCAGTACTTC.

The chain is built from TRBV2 and TRBJ1-2; no reliable D call. V lost 8 bases, J lost 3 bases, and 7 bases lay in between. The germline gives CDR1 SNHLY, CDR2 FYNNEI. The CDR3 runs to 11 residues. The CDR3 coding sequence is TGTGCCAGCGTGAGGCACTATGGCTACACCTTC. Its translation is CASVRHYGYTF.

The CDR3: CASSLARRVPGETQYF. Here the CDR3 DNA reads TGTGCCAGCAGCTTAGCTCGGAGGGTCCCGGGAGAGACCCAGTACTTC. The gene calls are TRBV11-2 and TRBJ2-5; tentative D call: TRBD2 (6 bases). CDR1 and CDR2 (germline): SGHAT, FQNNGV. Trimming pared 1 base from V and 4 bases from J, leaving 16 bases between. The CDR3 totals 16 residues.

The V and J genes are TRBV3-1 (or the pseudogene TRBV3-2) and TRBJ1-1; no firm D call. Trimming removed 1 base from V and 3 bases from J, with 9 bases in between. CDR1 LGHDT and CDR2 YNNKEL come from the germline V gene (reference sequence). This CDR3 comprises 14 residues. CDR3 in amino acids: CASSQVPIHTEAFF. The CDR3 nucleotides are TGTGCCAGCAGCCAAGTCCCAATTCACACTGAAGCTTTCTTT.

CDR3 amino acids: CASSLVGGQGAGETQYF. The CDR3 DNA reads TGTGCCAGCAGCTTGGTGGGTGGACAGGGGGCTGGAGAGACCCAGTACTTC. The rearrangement joins TRBV5-4 to TRBJ2-5; 11 bases align to TRBD1. CDR1 is SGHNT and CDR2 is YYREEE in the germline V gene (reference sequence). The ends lost 0 bases at V and 4 bases at J; junction bases unmatched: 8. The CDR3 runs 17 residues.

This chain links TRBV5-1 with TRBJ2-7, with 13 bases fitting TRBD2. The CDR3 totals 16 residues. V dropped 4 bases and J dropped 3; count of bases not matched to a gene: 7. In germline, CDR1 is SGHRS, CDR2 YFSETQ. The CDR3 loop is CASSPTSGGALYEQYF. CDR3 in DNA: TGCGCCAGCAGCCCTACTAGCGGGGGGGCCCTCTACGAGCAGTACTTC.

This chain joins TRBV28 and TRBJ2-1; TRBD2 aligns across 9 bases. The CDR3 has 17 residues. With V trimmed by 6 bases and J by 6 bases, 15 bases remained unmatched. The germline V gene encodes CDR1 MDHEN and CDR2 SYDVKM. The CDR3 protein is CASRPAGRTSVTNEQFF. The CDR3 nucleotides read TGTGCCAGCAGGCCGGCGGGGCGGACTAGCGTTACCAATGAGCAGTTCTTC.

The CDR3 DNA sequence: TGTGCCATCAGGGGGCGGACGAATTCACCCCTCCACTTT. This encodes CAIRGRTNSPLHF. The chain carries TRBV6-5 and TRBJ1-6, with 8 bases aligning to TRBD1. CDR1 is MNHEY, CDR2 SVGAGI, per germline. This CDR3 region has 13 residues. V was clipped by 10 bases and J by 7 bases; unmatched bases: 6.

The V call is TRBV6-5, the J call TRBJ1-4, with D perhaps matching TRBD1 (5 bases). Germline V gene data show CDR1 as MNHEY and CDR2 as SVGAGI. There are 15 residues in the CDR3. The V end lost 6 bases, the J end lost 8 bases, and 19 bases lay between the germline ends. In DNA, the CDR3 is TGTGCCAGCAGCCCCCGGGGGAGGGTTGAAGAAAAACTGTTTTTT. Protein product: CASSPRGRVEEKLFF.

CDR3 residues: CASSWGQGANQPQHF. CDR3 DNA sequence: TGTGCCAGCAGCTGGGGACAGGGGGCGAATCAGCCCCAGCATTTT. The chain has TRBV7-2 and TRBJ1-5, with 12 bases identical to TRBD1. Germline V gene sequence: CDR1 SGHTA, CDR2 FQGNSA. This CDR3 has 15 residues. The J segment lost 4 bases and the V segment lost 4 bases, leaving 2 bases of the junction unmatched.

This clone was counted a few times. V is TRBV9 and J is TRBJ2-1; D is possibly TRBD1 (6 bases). The length of the CDR3 is 14 residues. V was clipped by 0 bases and J by 9 bases, with 13 bases between them. Germline V gives CDR1 SGDLS, CDR2 YYNGEE. The CDR3 here is CASSVEVRGTEQFF. The CDR3 nucleotides are TGTGCCAGCAGCGTAGAGGTCAGGGGAACTGAGCAGTTCTTC.

The chain links TRBV20-1 to TRBJ1-2; D possibly corresponds to TRBD1 (6 bases). Germline-derived CDR1 and CDR2 are DFQATT and SNEGSKA (reference sequence). V gave up 3 bases and J gave up 0 bases, with 11 bases separating them. The CDR3 consists of 14 residues. CDR3 in amino acids: CSASLGQTNYGYTF. The CDR3, as DNA: TGCAGTGCTAGTCTCGGACAGACTAACTATGGCTACACCTTC.

This clone was recorded once. CDR3 DNA: TGTGCCAGCAGCTCGGGGACAGGGGCAATAAACAATCAGCCCCAGCATTTT. Translated, it gives CASSSGTGAINNQPQHF. J is TRBJ1-5 and V is TRBV12-1; the table gives TRBD1 as D, unverified against the DNA. TRBV12-1 is given as a pseudogene. The length of the CDR3 is 17 residues.

The J gene is TRBJ2-7, the V gene TRBV2; D unresolved. This CDR3 is built from 11 residues. Looked up from germline, CDR1 is SNHLY and CDR2 is FYNNEI. V was trimmed by 4 bases and J by 3 bases, leaving 4 bases between them. The CDR3 region has the DNA TGTGCCAGCAGTGGAGGCTACGAGCAGTACTTC. The encoded protein is CASSGGYEQYF.

This chain uses TRBV7-2 with TRBJ2-1; TRBD2 matches at 9 bases. The CDR3 loop spans 15 amino acids. Germline V gives CDR1 SGHTA, CDR2 FQGNSA. The ends lost 4 bases at V and 1 base at J; junction bases unmatched: 2. In DNA form, the CDR3 reads TGTGCCAGCAGCTCTAGCGGGGTATCCTACAATGAGCAGTTCTTC. It is translated as CASSSSGVSYNEQFF.

This chain joins TRBV7-8 and TRBJ2-2; perhaps TRBD2 as D (5 bases). This CDR3 has 18 amino acids. In germline, CDR1 is SGHVS, CDR2 FQNEAQ. Trimming cost V 5 bases and J 0 bases, with 19 bases left between them. CDR3 sequence reads: CASSLTKLQTTNTGELFF. The CDR3 coding sequence is TGTGCCAGCAGCCTGACTAAACTACAGACGACGAACACCGGGGAGCTGTTTTTT.

The chain recombines TRBV4-1 with TRBJ1-1; D gene ambiguous. The CDR3 loop spans 14 amino acids. Per the germline V gene, CDR1 is MGHRA and CDR2 is YSYEKL. The V end lost 1 base, the J end lost 4 bases, and 10 bases lay between the germline ends. The CDR3 coding sequence is TGCGCCAGCAGCCAAGGGTACGGGTCCACTGAAGCTTTCTTT. Protein: CASSQGYGSTEAFF.

V usage is TRBV30 and J usage is TRBJ1-1; maybe TRBD1 (6 bases). The CDR3 runs to 12 residues. The V gene lost 2 bases and the J gene lost 6 bases, with 10 bases spanning the gap. Germline loops: CDR1 GTSNPN, CDR2 SVGIG (reference sequence). The CDR3 DNA reads as TGTGCCTGGAGTCCTGGGACATCTGAAGCTTTCTTT. Translating it yields CAWSPGTSEAFF.

This clone was seen at least ten times. The rearrangement uses TRBV19 and TRBJ1-5; D unresolved. Germline V gives CDR1 LNHDA, CDR2 SQIVND (reference sequence). The V gene lost 2 bases and the J gene lost 0 bases, with 5 bases spanning the gap. CDR3 size: 14 residues. CDR3 residues: CASSISYSNQPQHF. CDR3 DNA: TGTGCCAGTAGTATAAGCTATAGCAATCAGCCCCAGCATTTT.

This clone appeared a few times. The rearrangement uses TRBV6-5 and TRBJ1-6; 7 bases match TRBD1. CDR1 and CDR2 from the germline V gene are MNHEY and SVGAGI. The CDR3 has 15 amino acids. V shed 5 bases and J 2 bases; nucleotides not matched to a gene: 3. The CDR3 DNA reads as TGTGCCAGCAGTAATACAGGGGCCTATAATTCACCCCTCCACTTT. It yields the protein CASSNTGAYNSPLHF.

V gene TRBV6-1 combines with J gene TRBJ2-2; 8 bases match TRBD2. There are 15 residues in the CDR3. The germline V gene has CDR1 MNHNS and CDR2 SASEGT. J gave up 2 bases and V 3 bases, and 2 bases lay outside the gene matches. The CDR3 bases are TGTGCCAGCAGTGACCGGGGGGGCAACACCGGGGAGCTGTTTTTT. Its translation: CASSDRGGNTGELFF.

This clone was seen only a few times. The genes are TRBV6-5 and TRBJ1-6, with D uncertain. CDR1 is MNHEY and CDR2 is SVGAGI in the germline V gene. V lost 6 bases and J 5 bases, leaving 14 bases between the germline ends. The CDR3 totals 15 residues. The DNA of the CDR3 is TGTGCCAGCAGCGGCGCCGGACTGCATAATTCACCCCTCCACTTT. It yields the protein CASSGAGLHNSPLHF.

This chain uses TRBV6-5 with TRBJ1-6; 7 positions match TRBD1. With V trimmed by 0 bases and J by 14 bases, 7 bases remained unmatched. The CDR3 is 14 amino acids. CDR1 and CDR2 from the germline V gene are MNHEY and SVGAGI. The CDR3: CASSYSTGPRALHF. The CDR3 DNA reads TGTGCCAGCAGTTACTCGACAGGGCCTAGGGCCCTCCACTTT.

The V gene is TRBV5-1, the J gene TRBJ1-2; 11 nucleotides line up with TRBD1. The germline gives CDR1 SGHRS, CDR2 YFSETQ. The CDR3 loop spans 14 amino acids. V lost 4 bases and J lost 5; bases outside the gene matches: 4. The CDR3: CASSVGQGAYGYTF. CDR3 nucleotide sequence: TGCGCCAGCAGCGTCGGACAGGGGGCTTATGGCTACACCTTC.

The gene calls are TRBV25-1 and TRBJ2-1; a possible D gene is TRBD2 (5 bases). This CDR3 region has 15 residues. V lost 4 bases to trimming and J lost 1 base, with 11 bases between them. CDR1 is MGHDK and CDR2 is SYGVNS in the germline V gene. The CDR3 protein is CASSVRGSSYNEQFF. The CDR3 DNA reads as TGTGCCAGCAGTGTACGGGGTTCATCCTACAATGAGCAGTTCTTC.